These T cell receptor beta chains were read from a single sample in a study of identical twins. TCRdb re-called the 5' RACE reads with MiXCR, one entry per CDR3 protein. The sample includes roughly 200,000 distinct CDR3 sequences, about a sixth seen only once; the top ten take less than 45%. This same sample was also taken into another study, of T cells expressing NK-cell markers.

The sample comprised CD8+ T cells sorted from blood. The source is a woman aged 18-35 years in good health. CDR3s include the opening cysteine and the closing phenylalanine or tryptophan. Fields, in order: CDR3 protein, CDR3 DNA, V gene, clone size, J gene, D gene. D genes are given only for firm matches. Rows give clone size only sometimes, using once, few, many, or a class for an expanded clone.

CDR3 protein: CASSLSPSDTQYF
CDR3 DNA: TGTGCCAGCAGCTTATCCCCGTCAGATACGCAGTATTTT
V gene: TRBV7-3
clone size: few
J gene: TRBJ2-3
D gene: .

CDR3 protein: CASSYRQGKYYEQYF
CDR3 DNA: TGTGCCAGCAGCTACAGACAGGGTAAATACTACGAGCAGTACTTC
V gene: TRBV9
clone size: .
J gene: TRBJ2-7
D gene: TRBD1

CDR3 protein: CASSLATSGYEQYF
CDR3 DNA: TGTGCCAGCAGCTTAGCCACTAGCGGCTACGAGCAGTACTTC
V gene: TRBV7-2
clone size: .
J gene: TRBJ2-7
D gene: TRBD2

CDR3 protein: CSARGRRDTEAFF
CDR3 DNA: TGCAGTGCTAGAGGGAGAAGGGACACTGAAGCTTTCTTT
V gene: TRBV20-1
clone size: .
J gene: TRBJ1-1
D gene: .

CDR3 protein: CSARDLVRGWEQYF
CDR3 DNA: TGCAGTGCTAGAGATCTGGTCCGGGGTTGGGAGCAGTACTTC
V gene: TRBV20-1
clone size: few
J gene: TRBJ2-7
D gene: .

CDR3 protein: CASSLGLAGEQFF
CDR3 DNA: TGTGCCAGCAGCTTAGGGCTAGCGGGGGAGCAGTTCTTC
V gene: TRBV7-8
clone size: many
J gene: TRBJ2-1
D gene: TRBD2

CDR3 protein: CASRPGGLETQYF
CDR3 DNA: TGTGCCAGCAGGCCGGGAGGGTTGGAGACCCAGTACTTC
V gene: TRBV12-3/TRBV12-4
clone size: few
J gene: TRBJ2-5
D gene: TRBD2

CDR3 protein: CASRPGQGNQPQHF
CDR3 DNA: TGCGCCAGCAGACCTGGACAGGGCAATCAGCCCCAGCATTTT
V gene: TRBV10-2
clone size: .
J gene: TRBJ1-5
D gene: TRBD1

CDR3 protein: CASSEEGLYNEQFF
CDR3 DNA: TGTGCCAGCAGTGAAGAGGGGCTCTACAATGAGCAGTTCTTC
V gene: TRBV2
clone size: .
J gene: TRBJ2-1
D gene: .

CDR3 protein: CASSLAGTGNYGYTF
CDR3 DNA: TGTGCCAGCAGCTTAGCGGGGACTGGGAACTATGGCTACACCTTC
V gene: TRBV7-6
clone size: few
J gene: TRBJ1-2
D gene: .

CDR3 protein: CASSLRGLYETQYF
CDR3 DNA: TGTGCCAGCAGTTTAAGGGGATTATATGAGACCCAGTACTTC
V gene: TRBV27
clone size: .
J gene: TRBJ2-5
D gene: .

CDR3 protein: CASSQVRGLGSPLHF
CDR3 DNA: TGCGCCAGCAGCCAAGTTAGAGGGTTGGGTTCACCCCTCCACTTT
V gene: TRBV4-3
clone size: .
J gene: TRBJ1-6
D gene: .

CDR3 protein: CASRLGGKETQYF
CDR3 DNA: TGTGCCAGCAGACTCGGGGGCAAAGAGACCCAGTACTTC
V gene: TRBV12-3/TRBV12-4
clone size: .
J gene: TRBJ2-5
D gene: .

CDR3 protein: CASSYSGVGETQYF
CDR3 DNA: TGTGCCAGCAGTTACTCGGGTGTGGGAGAGACCCAGTACTTC
V gene: TRBV6-5
clone size: few
J gene: TRBJ2-5
D gene: .

CDR3 protein: CASSESSPPYEQYF
CDR3 DNA: TGCGCCAGCAGTGAGTCGTCGCCTCCCTACGAGCAGTACTTC
V gene: TRBV10-1
clone size: .
J gene: TRBJ2-7
D gene: .

CDR3 protein: CASSYSGQLYGYTF
CDR3 DNA: TGTGCCAGCAGTTACTCGGGGCAGCTCTATGGCTACACCTTC
V gene: TRBV6-2/TRBV6-3
clone size: once
J gene: TRBJ1-2
D gene: .

CDR3 protein: CASSVGYDEQYF
CDR3 DNA: TGTGCCAGCAGCGTAGGGTACGACGAGCAGTACTTC
V gene: TRBV9
clone size: few
J gene: TRBJ2-7
D gene: .

CDR3 protein: CSAWVEDTEAFF
CDR3 DNA: TGCAGTGCTTGGGTGGAAGACACTGAAGCTTTCTTT
V gene: TRBV20-1
clone size: many
J gene: TRBJ1-1
D gene: .

CDR3 protein: CASSQVYEQYF
CDR3 DNA: TGTGCCAGCAGCCAGGTGTACGAGCAGTACTTC
V gene: TRBV14
clone size: once
J gene: TRBJ2-7
D gene: .

CDR3 protein: CASKANTEAFF
CDR3 DNA: TGTGCCAGCAAAGCCAACACTGAAGCTTTCTTT
V gene: TRBV27
clone size: .
J gene: TRBJ1-1
D gene: .

CDR3 protein: CATPPNTEAFF
CDR3 DNA: TGTGCCACGCCTCCCAACACTGAAGCTTTCTTT
V gene: TRBV2
clone size: .
J gene: TRBJ1-1
D gene: .

CDR3 protein: CASSQGYYQRGNYEQYF
CDR3 DNA: TGCGCCAGCAGCCAAGGGTACTACCAGCGGGGGAACTACGAGCAGTACTTC
V gene: TRBV4-1
clone size: .
J gene: TRBJ2-7
D gene: TRBD2

CDR3 protein: CASSSSLGGMNTEAFF
CDR3 DNA: TGTGCCAGCAGCTCGTCGCTGGGAGGGATGAACACTGAAGCTTTCTTT
V gene: TRBV7-6
clone size: few
J gene: TRBJ1-1
D gene: .

CDR3 protein: CASSARLAGGPHEQYF
CDR3 DNA: TGTGCCAGCAGCGCCCGACTAGCGGGAGGGCCGCACGAGCAGTACTTC
V gene: TRBV9
clone size: .
J gene: TRBJ2-7
D gene: TRBD2

CDR3 protein: CASSSGTSYYNEQFF
CDR3 DNA: TGTGCCAGCAGCTCTGGGACTAGCTACTACAATGAGCAGTTCTTC
V gene: TRBV6-2/TRBV6-3
clone size: few
J gene: TRBJ2-1
D gene: TRBD2

CDR3 protein: CASSDVTSGRREQFF
CDR3 DNA: TGTGCCAGCAGCGATGTTACTAGCGGGAGGCGAGAGCAGTTCTTC
V gene: TRBV7-2
clone size: .
J gene: TRBJ2-1
D gene: TRBD2

CDR3 protein: CASTMGQGTGYEQYF
CDR3 DNA: TGTGCTAGTACCATGGGACAGGGGACCGGCTACGAGCAGTACTTC
V gene: TRBV12-5
clone size: few
J gene: TRBJ2-7
D gene: TRBD1

CDR3 protein: CASSGFTQGAYGYTF
CDR3 DNA: TGTGCCAGCAGCGGCTTTACACAGGGGGCGTATGGCTACACCTTC
V gene: TRBV9
clone size: .
J gene: TRBJ1-2
D gene: TRBD1

CDR3 protein: CASGLDGMGTEAFF
CDR3 DNA: TGTGCTAGTGGTTTGGACGGCATGGGCACTGAAGCTTTCTTT
V gene: TRBV12-5
clone size: .
J gene: TRBJ1-1
D gene: .

CDR3 protein: CSARGRNTDTQYF
CDR3 DNA: TGCAGTGCTAGGGGTAGAAACACAGATACGCAGTATTTT
V gene: TRBV20-1
clone size: .
J gene: TRBJ2-3
D gene: .

CDR3 protein: CSAAASAGELFF
CDR3 DNA: TGCAGCGCCGCGGCGTCTGCCGGGGAGCTGTTTTTT
V gene: TRBV29-1
clone size: many
J gene: TRBJ2-2
D gene: .

CDR3 protein: CAISESAGGADTQYF
CDR3 DNA: TGTGCCATCAGTGAGTCAGCGGGGGGGGCCGATACGCAGTATTTT
V gene: TRBV10-3
clone size: few
J gene: TRBJ2-3
D gene: TRBD2

CDR3 protein: CASSFMARPGDTIYF
CDR3 DNA: TGTGCCAGCAGCTTTATGGCCAGACCAGGGGACACCATATATTTT
V gene: TRBV7-9
clone size: .
J gene: TRBJ1-3
D gene: .

CDR3 protein: CAWVLLLEQYF
CDR3 DNA: TGTGCCTGGGTCCTTTTGCTGGAGCAGTACTTC
V gene: TRBV30
clone size: few
J gene: TRBJ2-7
D gene: .

CDR3 protein: CASSLAFGGGYTF
CDR3 DNA: TGTGCCAGCAGCTTAGCGTTCGGGGGTGGCTACACCTTC
V gene: TRBV7-9
clone size: .
J gene: TRBJ1-2
D gene: .